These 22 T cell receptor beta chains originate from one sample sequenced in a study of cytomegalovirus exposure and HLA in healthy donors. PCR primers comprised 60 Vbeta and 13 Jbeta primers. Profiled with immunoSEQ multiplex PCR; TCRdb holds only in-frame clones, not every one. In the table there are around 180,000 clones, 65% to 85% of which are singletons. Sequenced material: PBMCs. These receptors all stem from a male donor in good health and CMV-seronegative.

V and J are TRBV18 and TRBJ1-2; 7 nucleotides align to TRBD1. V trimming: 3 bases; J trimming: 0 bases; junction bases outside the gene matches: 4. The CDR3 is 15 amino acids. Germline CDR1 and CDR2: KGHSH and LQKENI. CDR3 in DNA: TGTGCCAGCTCACCCGAGGGACAGTCTAACTATGGCTACACCTTC. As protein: CASSPEGQSNYGYTF.

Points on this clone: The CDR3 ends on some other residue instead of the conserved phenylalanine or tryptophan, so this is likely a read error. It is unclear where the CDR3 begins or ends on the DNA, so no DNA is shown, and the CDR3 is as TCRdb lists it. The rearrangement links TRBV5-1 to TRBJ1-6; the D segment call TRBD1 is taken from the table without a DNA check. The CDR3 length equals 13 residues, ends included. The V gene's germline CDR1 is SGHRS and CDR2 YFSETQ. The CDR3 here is CASSGGEGTGFFI.

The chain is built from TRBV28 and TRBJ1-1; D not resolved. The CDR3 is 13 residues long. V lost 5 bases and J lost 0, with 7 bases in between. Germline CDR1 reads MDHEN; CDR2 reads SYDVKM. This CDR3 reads CASSGSMNTEAFF. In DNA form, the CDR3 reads TGTGCCAGCAGTGGCTCCATGAACACTGAAGCTTTCTTT.

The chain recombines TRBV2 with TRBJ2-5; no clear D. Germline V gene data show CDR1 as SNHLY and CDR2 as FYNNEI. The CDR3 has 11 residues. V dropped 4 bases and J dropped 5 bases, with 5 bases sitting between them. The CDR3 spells CASSARETQYF. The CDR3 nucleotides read TGTGCCAGCAGTGCCAGGGAGACCCAGTACTTC. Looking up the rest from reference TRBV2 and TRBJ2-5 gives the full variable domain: EPEVTQTPSHQVTQMGQEVILRCVPISNHLYFYWYRQILGQKVEFLVSFYNNEISEKSEIFDDQFSVERPDGSNFTLKIRSTKLEDSAMYFCASSARETQYFGPGTRLLVL.

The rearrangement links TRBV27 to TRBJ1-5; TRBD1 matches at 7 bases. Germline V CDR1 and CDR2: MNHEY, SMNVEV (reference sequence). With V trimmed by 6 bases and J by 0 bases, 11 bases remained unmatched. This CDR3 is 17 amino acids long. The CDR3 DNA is TGTGCCAGCAGGCATGGGACAGAGAAGTATAGCAATCAGCCCCAGCATTTT. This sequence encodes CASRHGTEKYSNQPQHF.

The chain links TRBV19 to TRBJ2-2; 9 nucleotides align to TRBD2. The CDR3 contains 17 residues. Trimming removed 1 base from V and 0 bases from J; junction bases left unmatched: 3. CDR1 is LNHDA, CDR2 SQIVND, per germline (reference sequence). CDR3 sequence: CASSIGASGANTGELFF. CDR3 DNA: TGTGCCAGTAGTATAGGAGCTAGCGGGGCGAACACCGGGGAGCTGTTTTTT.

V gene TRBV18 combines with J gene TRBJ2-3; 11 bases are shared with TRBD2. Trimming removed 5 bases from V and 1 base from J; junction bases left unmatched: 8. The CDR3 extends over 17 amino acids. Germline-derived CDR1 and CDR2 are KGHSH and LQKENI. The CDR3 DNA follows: TGTGCCAGCTCATCGGTTAGCGGGGGGGAAGGCACAGATACGCAGTATTTT. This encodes CASSSVSGGEGTDTQYF.

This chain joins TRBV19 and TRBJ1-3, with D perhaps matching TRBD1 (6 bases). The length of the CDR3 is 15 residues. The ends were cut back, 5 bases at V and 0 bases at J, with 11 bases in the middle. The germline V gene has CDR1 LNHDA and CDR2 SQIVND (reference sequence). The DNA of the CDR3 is TGTGCCAGTAGTGCACAGGGTATCTCTGGAAACACCATATATTTT. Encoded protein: CASSAQGISGNTIYF.

The CDR3 here is CSVSGTSAPSSYNEQFF. CDR3 nucleotides: TGCAGCGTTTCCGGGACTAGCGCGCCGAGCTCCTACAATGAGCAGTTCTTC. The chain couples TRBV29-1 to TRBJ2-1; 10 nucleotides match TRBD2. The V segment lost 5 bases and the J segment 0 bases; nucleotides outside the gene matches: 10. CDR1 is SQVTM, CDR2 ANQGSEA, per germline. This CDR3 region has 17 residues.

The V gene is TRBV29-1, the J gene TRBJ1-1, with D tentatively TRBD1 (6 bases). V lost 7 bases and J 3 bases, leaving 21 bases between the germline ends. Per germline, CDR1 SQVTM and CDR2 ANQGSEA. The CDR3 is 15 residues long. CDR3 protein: CSAHGTNAGDTEAFF. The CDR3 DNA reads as TGCAGCGCCCACGGGACAAACGCAGGGGACACTGAAGCTTTCTTT.

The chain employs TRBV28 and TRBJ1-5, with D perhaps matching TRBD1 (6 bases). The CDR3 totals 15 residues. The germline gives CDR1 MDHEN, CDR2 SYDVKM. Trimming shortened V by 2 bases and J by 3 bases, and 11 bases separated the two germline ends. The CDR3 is CASSLIPGDNQPQHF. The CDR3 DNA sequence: TGTGCCAGCAGTTTAATCCCAGGGGACAATCAGCCCCAGCATTTT.

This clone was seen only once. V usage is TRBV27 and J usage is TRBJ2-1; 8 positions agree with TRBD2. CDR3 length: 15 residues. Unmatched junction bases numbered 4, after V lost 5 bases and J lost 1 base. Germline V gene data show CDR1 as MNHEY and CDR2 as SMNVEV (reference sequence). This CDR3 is CASSPGGASYNEQFF. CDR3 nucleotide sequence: TGTGCCAGCAGTCCCGGGGGGGCGTCCTACAATGAGCAGTTCTTC.

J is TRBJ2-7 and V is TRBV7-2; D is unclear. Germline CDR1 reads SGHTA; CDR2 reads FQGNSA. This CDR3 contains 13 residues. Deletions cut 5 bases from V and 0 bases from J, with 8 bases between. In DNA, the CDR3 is TGTGCCAGCAGCCCCATCCCCTCCTACGAGCAGTACTTC. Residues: CASSPIPSYEQYF.

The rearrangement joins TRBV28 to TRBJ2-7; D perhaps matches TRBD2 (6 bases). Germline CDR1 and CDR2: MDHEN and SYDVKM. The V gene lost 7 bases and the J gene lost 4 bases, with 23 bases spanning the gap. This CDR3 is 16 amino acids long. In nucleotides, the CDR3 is TGTGCCAGCATAACCGGCGGGACGGGGAGTCGGTACGAGCAGTACTTC. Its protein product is CASITGGTGSRYEQYF.

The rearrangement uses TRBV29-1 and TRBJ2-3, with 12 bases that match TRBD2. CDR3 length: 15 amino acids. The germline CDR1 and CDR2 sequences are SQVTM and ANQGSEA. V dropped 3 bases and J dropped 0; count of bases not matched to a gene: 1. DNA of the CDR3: TGCAGCGTTGACGGGACTAGCGGGAGCACAGATACGCAGTATTTT. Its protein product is CSVDGTSGSTDTQYF.

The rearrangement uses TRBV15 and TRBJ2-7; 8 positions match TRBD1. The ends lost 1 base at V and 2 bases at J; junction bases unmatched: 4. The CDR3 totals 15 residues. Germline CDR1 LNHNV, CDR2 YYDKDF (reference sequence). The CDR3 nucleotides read TGTGCCACCAGCAGAGCTGAGACAGGGGCCTACGAGCAGTACTTC. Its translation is CATSRAETGAYEQYF.

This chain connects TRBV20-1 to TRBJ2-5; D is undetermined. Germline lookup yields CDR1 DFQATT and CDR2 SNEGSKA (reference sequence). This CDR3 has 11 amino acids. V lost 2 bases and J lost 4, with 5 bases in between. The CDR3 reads CSARIIETQYF. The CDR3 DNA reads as TGCAGTGCTAGAATAATAGAGACCCAGTACTTC.

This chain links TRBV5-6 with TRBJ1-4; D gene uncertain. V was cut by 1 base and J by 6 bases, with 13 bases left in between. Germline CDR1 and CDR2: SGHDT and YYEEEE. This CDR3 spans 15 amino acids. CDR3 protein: CASSLRGRTDEKLFF. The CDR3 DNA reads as TGTGCCAGCAGCTTGCGTGGCAGAACAGATGAAAAACTGTTTTTT.

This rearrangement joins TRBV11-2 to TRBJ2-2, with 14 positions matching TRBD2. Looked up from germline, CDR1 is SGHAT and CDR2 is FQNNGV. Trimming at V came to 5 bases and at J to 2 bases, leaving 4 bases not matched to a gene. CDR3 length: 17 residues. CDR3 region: CASSRTSGGPNTGELFF. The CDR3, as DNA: TGTGCCAGCAGCAGGACTAGCGGGGGGCCAAACACCGGGGAGCTGTTTTTT.

The CDR3 DNA follows: TGCGCCAGCAGCCAAGTTAGCGGGAGTAGGGCCTACGAGCAGTACTTC. This translates into CASSQVSGSRAYEQYF. The chain uses TRBV4-3 and TRBJ2-7, with 9 bases lining up with TRBD2. The germline V gene has CDR1 LGHNA and CDR2 YSLEER. The CDR3 totals 16 residues. J gave up 2 bases and V 1 base, and 6 bases lay outside the gene matches.

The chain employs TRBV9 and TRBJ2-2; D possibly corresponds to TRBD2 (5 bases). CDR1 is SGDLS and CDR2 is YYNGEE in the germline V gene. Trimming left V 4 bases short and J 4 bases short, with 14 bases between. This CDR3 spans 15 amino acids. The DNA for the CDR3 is TGTGCCAGCAGCTACTCTTCACGGGGCACCGGGGAGCTGTTTTTT. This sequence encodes CASSYSSRGTGELFF.

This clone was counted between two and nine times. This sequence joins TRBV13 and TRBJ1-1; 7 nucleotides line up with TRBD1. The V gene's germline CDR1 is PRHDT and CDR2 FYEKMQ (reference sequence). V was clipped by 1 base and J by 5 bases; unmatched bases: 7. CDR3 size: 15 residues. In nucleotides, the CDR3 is TGTGCCAGCAGCTTAGCCCCCGGGACAGAGACTGAAGCTTTCTTT. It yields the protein CASSLAPGTETEAFF.